These 29 T cell receptor beta chains came from one sample sequenced in a study of shared clonotypes between healthy human individuals. Some clones are missing from TCRdb's copy, which holds only in-frame ones; the method was immunoSEQ multiplex PCR. This table holds about 1 million clones, more than 60% found once. The sequenced material came from memory CD4+ T cells sorted from blood. Sample subset: CD45RA-negative fraction. The receptors were sampled from a man aged 18 to 29 in good health.

The chain links TRBV6-1 to TRBJ2-5; 15 bases are a match to TRBD2. V lost 4 bases to trimming and J lost 4 bases; unmatched junction nucleotides: 7. Germline CDR1 reads MNHNS; CDR2 reads SASEGT. The CDR3 length is 17 residues. This chain's CDR3 is CASSGTSGGAFSETQYF. CDR3 nucleotides: TGTGCCAGCAGTGGGACTAGCGGGGGGGCATTTTCAGAGACCCAGTACTTC.

The J gene is TRBJ2-7, the V gene TRBV6-5; D may be TRBD1 (5 bases). In germline, CDR1 is MNHEY, CDR2 SVGAGI. The CDR3 is 15 residues long. V lost 2 bases and J 2 bases, leaving 13 bases between the germline ends. The CDR3 DNA sequence: TGTGCCAGCAGTTACGGAACAGGACCCACCTACGAGCAGTACTTC. Protein: CASSYGTGPTYEQYF.

V usage is TRBV6-6 and J usage is TRBJ2-5; TRBD1 agrees at 9 bases. The trim removed 7 bases at V and 4 bases at J, leaving 7 bases unmatched. Germline V CDR1 and CDR2: MNHNY, SVGAGI (reference sequence). The CDR3 sequence is 14 residues long. The CDR3 DNA follows: TGTGCCAGCACTGGACAGGGGCGGGGAGAGACCCAGTACTTC. It translates to CASTGQGRGETQYF.

The rearrangement uses TRBV5-4 and TRBJ2-1; TRBD2 matches 10 bases. The V gene end was trimmed by 4 bases and the J gene end by 1 base; junction bases not matched to a gene: 5. This CDR3 has 16 residues. CDR1 SGHNT and CDR2 YYREEE come from the germline V gene (reference sequence). The CDR3 bases are TGTGCCAGCAGCGCTAGCGGGAGACGGTCCTACAATGAGCAGTTCTTC. Encoded protein: CASSASGRRSYNEQFF. Together with reference TRBV5-4 and TRBJ2-1, the CDR3 gives the full variable domain: ETGVTQSPTHLIKTRGQQVTLRCSSQSGHNTVSWYQQALGQGPQFIFQYYREEENGRGNFPPRFSGLQFPNYSSELNVNALELDDSALYLCASSASGRRSYNEQFFGPGTRLTVL.

The V call is TRBV7-8, the J call TRBJ2-3; D is uncertain. The V end lost 5 bases, the J end lost 6 bases, and 15 bases lay between the germline ends. This CDR3 comprises 14 residues. Germline V gene data show CDR1 as SGHVS and CDR2 as FQNEAQ. CDR3 bases: TGTGCCAGCAGCCAAGCGATTGGTATCGATACGCAGTATTTT. Translated: CASSQAIGIDTQYF.

In its sample, this clone was seen once. V is TRBV30 and J is TRBJ2-1; D remains ambiguous. This CDR3 spans 13 amino acids. Germline assignment: CDR1 GTSNPN and CDR2 SVGIG (reference sequence). V was trimmed by 3 bases and J by 4 bases, leaving 10 bases between them. CDR3 nucleotide sequence: TGTGCCTGGAGCGCCTCCATATACAATGAGCAGTTCTTC. Residues: CAWSASIYNEQFF.

This rearrangement joins TRBV7-2 to TRBJ2-7; a weak D match, TRBD2 (6 bases). The germline V and J ends were trimmed by 3 bases and 2 bases, with 14 bases remaining between them. Germline values: CDR1 SGHTA, CDR2 FQGNSA. The CDR3 spans 15 residues. The CDR3 here is CASSFSVAVAYEQYF. CDR3 DNA sequence: TGTGCCAGCAGCTTCTCCGTAGCGGTTGCCTACGAGCAGTACTTC.

The chain joins TRBV6-1 to TRBJ1-2; D call uncertain. The V and J ends lost 1 base and 3 bases respectively, with 9 bases between them. The CDR3 contains 14 residues. CDR1 is MNHNS and CDR2 is SASEGT in the germline V gene. The CDR3 sequence: CASSEEGRYYGYTF. The CDR3 bases are TGTGCCAGCAGTGAAGAGGGCAGGTACTATGGCTACACCTTC.

The V and J genes are TRBV6-6 and TRBJ2-7; 9 bases map to TRBD2. Trimming removed 7 bases from V and 6 bases from J; junction bases left unmatched: 7. The germline V gene encodes CDR1 MNHNY and CDR2 SVGAGI (reference sequence). The CDR3 is made up of 13 amino acids. The CDR3 DNA is TGTGCCAGCAAAAGCGGGGGGCTGGGCGAGCAGTACTTC. This sequence encodes CASKSGGLGEQYF.

This clone was seen only a few times. The chain couples TRBV28 to TRBJ1-5; D call uncertain. The germline V and J ends were trimmed by 11 bases and 0 bases, with 8 bases remaining between them. There are 12 residues in the CDR3. The germline CDR1 and CDR2 sequences are MDHEN and SYDVKM. The CDR3 protein is CALGYSNQPQHF. The CDR3 DNA follows: TGTGCCCTCGGGTATAGCAATCAGCCCCAGCATTTT. The variable domain in full, with the rest retrieved from reference TRBV28 and TRBJ1-5, is DVKVTQSSRYLVKRTGEKVFLECVQDMDHENMFWYRQDPGLGLRLIYFSYDVKMKEKGDIPEGYSVSREKKERFSLILESASTNQTSMYLCALGYSNQPQHFGDGTRLSIL.

The rearrangement uses TRBV27 and TRBJ2-3; 8 nucleotides agree with TRBD1. Germline V gene sequence: CDR1 MNHEY, CDR2 SMNVEV (reference sequence). The CDR3 loop spans 17 amino acids. V lost 3 bases and J lost 0; bases outside the gene matches: 8. In DNA form, the CDR3 reads TGTGCCAGCAGTTTCCTCAGGACAGGGTCGAGCACAGATACGCAGTATTTT. Translated, it gives CASSFLRTGSSTDTQYF.

The chain has TRBV6-5 and TRBJ2-7; 7 bases are a match to TRBD2. Per germline, CDR1 MNHEY and CDR2 SVGAGI. CDR3 length equals 12 residues. V shed 7 bases, J shed 4 bases, and the junction held 4 bases outside the gene matches. The CDR3 region is CASNRAGYEQYF. CDR3 nucleotide sequence: TGTGCCAGCAACAGAGCGGGGTACGAGCAGTACTTC.

This clone occurred many times. The chain employs TRBV5-6 and TRBJ1-1; D unclear. Germline V gives CDR1 SGHDT, CDR2 YYEEEE. This CDR3 has 14 amino acids. The V end lost 0 bases, the J end lost 1 base, and 7 bases lay between the germline ends. DNA of the CDR3: TGTGCCAGCAGCTTGGGGTTCAGGAACACTGAAGCTTTCTTT. This encodes CASSLGFRNTEAFF. Full variable domain (outside the CDR3, taken from reference TRBV5-6 and TRBJ1-1): DAGVTQSPTHLIKTRGQQVTLRCSPKSGHDTVSWYQQALGQGPQFIFQYYEEEERQRGNFPDRFSGHQFPNYSSELNVNALLLGDSALYLCASSLGFRNTEAFFGQGTRLTVV.

On this clone: Other DNA sequences of this sample code for an identical CDR3. The chain links TRBV6-5 to TRBJ2-5; 11 bases line up with TRBD2. This CDR3 is 15 amino acids long. CDR1 is MNHEY, CDR2 SVGAGI, per germline. The junction had 5 bases not matched to a gene; V was cut back by 4 bases and J by 4 bases. The CDR3 protein is CASSSPSGGRETQYF. The CDR3 DNA sequence: TGTGCCAGCAGTTCTCCTAGCGGGGGGCGAGAGACCCAGTACTTC.

This clone has a single count. The chain uses TRBV9 and TRBJ2-1; 12 bases fit TRBD2. Germline assignment: CDR1 SGDLS and CDR2 YYNGEE. This CDR3 contains 16 residues. Losses at the gene ends were 0 bases for V and 10 bases for J; bases not matched to a gene: 8. CDR3 DNA: TGTGCCAGCAGCGTAGCCTGGACTAGCGGGATGAGAGAGCAGTTCTTC. Translation: CASSVAWTSGMREQFF.

The chain joins TRBV10-2 to TRBJ1-1; weak D call: TRBD1 (6 bases). Trimming removed 5 bases at V and 0 bases at J, with 10 bases between. The germline V gene has CDR1 WSHSY and CDR2 SAAADI. This CDR3 is 14 amino acids long. DNA of the CDR3: TGCGCCAGCAGTCGACAGGCGATGAACACTGAAGCTTTCTTT. Translated, it gives CASSRQAMNTEAFF.

The rearrangement links TRBV29-1 to TRBJ2-3, with 9 positions matching TRBD1. CDR1 is SQVTM, CDR2 ANQGSEA, per germline. The CDR3 is 12 amino acids. The ends lost 3 bases at V and 9 bases at J; junction bases unmatched: 4. In DNA form, the CDR3 reads TGCAGCGTTGATAGGGGACAGGGAACGCAGTATTTT. The encoded protein is CSVDRGQGTQYF.

V is TRBV7-2 and J is TRBJ2-7, with D tentatively TRBD2 (6 bases). V dropped 6 bases and J dropped 3 bases, with 18 bases sitting between them. Germline CDR1 and CDR2: SGHTA and FQGNSA. CDR3 length: 15 amino acids. The chain's CDR3 is CASSPGRASFYEQYF. The DNA of the CDR3 is TGTGCCAGCAGTCCCGGGAGAGCAAGTTTCTACGAGCAGTACTTC.

The genes are TRBV2 and TRBJ1-2; D unresolved. Germline CDR1 SNHLY, CDR2 FYNNEI. CDR3 length equals 14 residues. Trimming left V 1 base short and J 2 bases short, with 8 bases between. The chain's CDR3 is CASSEERGNYGYTF. DNA of the CDR3: TGTGCCAGCAGTGAAGAGCGCGGAAACTATGGCTACACCTTC.

The J gene is TRBJ1-2, the V gene TRBV6-5, with 8 bases lining up with TRBD1. The CDR3 has 15 residues. Germline CDR1 and CDR2: MNHEY and SVGAGI. J was trimmed by 8 bases and V by 0 bases; bases with no gene match: 8. The CDR3 DNA reads TGTGCCAGCAGTTACTCAGGGCAGGGGGCTGGCGGCTACACCTTC. Translating gives CASSYSGQGAGGYTF.

The rearrangement joins TRBV9 to TRBJ2-7; D gene ambiguous. Germline CDR1 is SGDLS and CDR2 is YYNGEE. V was trimmed by 0 bases and J by 2 bases, leaving 12 bases between them. This CDR3 is built from 15 residues. The CDR3 region has the DNA TGTGCCAGCAGCGTAGATGGGCGCGGAGCCTACGAGCAGTACTTC. Residues: CASSVDGRGAYEQYF.

The chain has TRBV2 and TRBJ2-7; 12 nucleotides agree with TRBD1. Germline V gene sequence: CDR1 SNHLY, CDR2 FYNNEI. The CDR3 length is 15 residues. V trimming: 4 bases; J trimming: 3 bases; junction bases outside the gene matches: 4. The CDR3 DNA reads as TGTGCCAGCAGTGCCGGGACAGGGGGCGGCTACGAGCAGTACTTC. As protein: CASSAGTGGGYEQYF.

This clone was seen a single time. Different DNA sequences within this sample yield the same CDR3. The V and J genes are TRBV5-4 and TRBJ2-3; D gene unclear. Germline V gene lookup returns CDR1 SGHNT and CDR2 YYREEE (reference sequence). V lost 0 bases, J lost 4 bases, and 3 bases lay in between. This CDR3 spans 12 amino acids. The CDR3 DNA sequence: TGTGCCAGCAGCTTGGAGGCAGATACGCAGTATTTT. Its protein is CASSLEADTQYF.

This chain connects TRBV30 to TRBJ1-6; D perhaps matches TRBD1 (6 bases). This CDR3 contains 13 residues. Germline CDR1 GTSNPN, CDR2 SVGIG (reference sequence). V was pared by 0 bases and J by 10 bases, with 10 bases between. The CDR3: CAWSVQGGSPLHF. The DNA of the CDR3 is TGTGCCTGGAGTGTACAGGGTGGGTCACCCCTCCACTTT.

The J gene is TRBJ2-1, the V gene TRBV18; possibly TRBD2 for D (6 bases). Trimming shortened V by 3 bases and J by 1 base, and 10 bases separated the two germline ends. Germline V CDR1 and CDR2: KGHSH, LQKENI. This CDR3 contains 15 residues. The CDR3 protein is CASSPGLLSYNEQFF. The CDR3 nucleotides are TGTGCCAGCTCACCGGGACTGCTTTCCTACAATGAGCAGTTCTTC.

CDR3 protein: CASSERTGTPGELFF. The CDR3 DNA follows: TGCGCCAGCAGCGAGCGGACAGGGACTCCCGGGGAGCTGTTTTTT. The chain couples TRBV5-1 to TRBJ2-2, with 8 bases fitting TRBD1. Germline V CDR1 and CDR2: SGHRS, YFSETQ. With V trimmed by 4 bases and J by 6 bases, 8 bases remained unmatched. The CDR3 length is 15 residues.

This clone appeared once. This chain links TRBV19 with TRBJ2-2; D not certain. Trimming took off 5 bases at V and 6 bases at J, with 10 bases between the two ends. The CDR3 is 13 amino acids. Germline V CDR1 and CDR2: LNHDA, SQIVND (reference sequence). The CDR3 DNA sequence: TGTGCCAGTAGTCCCCGAACCGCCGGGGAGCTGTTTTTT. It translates to CASSPRTAGELFF.

This chain uses TRBV19 with TRBJ2-1; 14 bases fit TRBD2. The germline CDR1 and CDR2 sequences are LNHDA and SQIVND (reference sequence). CDR3 length: 15 amino acids. V was pared by 4 bases and J by 13 bases, with 9 bases of the junction left unmatched. In nucleotides, the CDR3 is TGTGCCAGTAGTAGGGGGACTAGCGGGAGTAACAGTCAGTTCTTC. Translated, it gives CASSRGTSGSNSQFF.

Notes on this clone: Additional DNA sequences in this sample encode the identical CDR3. The chain joins TRBV5-1 to TRBJ2-2; D ambiguous. The CDR3 consists of 13 residues. The ends were cut back, 0 bases at V and 5 bases at J, with 5 bases in the middle. CDR1 SGHRS and CDR2 YFSETQ come from the germline V gene. This CDR3 reads CASSLDPTGELFF. CDR3 coding DNA: TGCGCCAGCAGCTTGGATCCAACCGGGGAGCTGTTTTTT. The whole variable domain, remainder taken from reference TRBV5-1 and TRBJ2-2, is KAGVTQTPRYLIKTRGQQVTLSCSPISGHRSVSWYQQTPGQGLQFLFEYFSETQRNKGNFPGRFSGRQFSNSRSEMNVSTLELGDSALYLCASSLDPTGELFFGEGSRLTVL.